Described below is a single T cell receptor beta chain sequence and its context. Mismatch with germline at one junction end may stem from a read error. As originally analysed: Estimates of nucleated cell counts were drawn from the amplification of reference gene primers. Data came from immunoSEQ multiplex PCR; TCRdb stores just in-frame clones and leaves some out. That table supplies the V and J calls and clone size; D and trimming were determined from the DNA. The sample lists approximately 450,000 clones, about 85% occurring once. This sample is part of a study of blood T cell repertoires in COVID-19. Germline V lookup: CDR1 SEHNR, CDR2 FQNEAQ (reference sequence). The CDR3 covers 13 residues.

The sample comprised PBMCs or T cells enriched from blood (not recorded which). The rearrangement links TRBV7-9 to TRBJ1-5; D remains unclear. This TCR came from a woman aged 18 to 35 with acute COVID-19. The CDR3 reads CASSITSDQPQHF. Written as DNA, the CDR3 is TGTGCCAGCAGTATTACTAGCGATCAGCCCCAGCATTTT.